The clone carrying this T cell receptor beta chain was detected ten times or more. The entry originates in a study of low-dose radiotherapy and immunotherapy resistance in tumors. Study information: Aspirin 300 mg was given orally each day for four cycles from cycle 1 day 1.

Documented time point: before trial treatment. Donors were administered nivolumab, ipilimumab, aspirin and low-dose cyclophosphamide, together with low-dose radiotherapy. The V gene end was trimmed by 2 bases and the J gene end by 4 bases; junction bases not matched to a gene: 8. Per the germline V gene, CDR1 is DFQATT and CDR2 is SNEGSKA (reference sequence). This CDR3 contains 15 residues. With TRAV- and TRBV-specific primers, first-strand cDNA was made, covering the alpha and beta chains. Using a constant-region primer together with a V-primer adapter, TCRs were subjected to around 20 PCR cycles of amplification. The mRNA which had been isolated was amplified by in vitro transcription. TCRdb passed the reads through MiXCR, listing each CDR3 protein once. Here the sample spans 80,000 to 95,000 distinct CDR3 sequences, more than 8.5% being singletons.

The chain uses TRBV20-1 and TRBJ2-5; 9 nucleotides match TRBD2. This TCR was recovered from a male donor with prostate cancer. Material: PBMCs, obtained before treatment. The CDR3, as DNA: TGCAGTGCTAGAAGGGGCGGGAGGGCCGTAGAGACCCAGTACTTC. Amino acid sequence: CSARRGGRAVETQYF.